A selection of T cell receptor beta chains follows, all from one sample in a study of blood T cell repertoires in COVID-19. Sequenced by immunoSEQ multiplex PCR; TCRdb stores in-frame clones only, minus some. The table shows approximately 200,000 clones, with approximately 85% occurring only once. The specimen was PBMCs or T cells enriched from blood (not recorded which). These receptors came from a young woman who had recovered from COVID-19. CDR3s include the opening cysteine and the closing phenylalanine or tryptophan. A D gene is named only where the DNA matches it firmly. Clone size is shown for a subset of rows, as once, few, many or a class of expanded clone.

V	size	D	J	DNA	CDR3
TRBV2	.	.	TRBJ1-1	TGTGCCAGCAGTGAGGTGGCGGTGAACACTGAAGCTTTCTTT	CASSEVAVNTEAFF
TRBV7-9	.	TRBD2	TRBJ2-2	TGTGCCAGCAGCTTAGAGGGCGGGAGTATTTACACCGGGGAGCTGTTTTTT	CASSLEGGSIYTGELFF
TRBV21-1	few	.	TRBJ2-1	TGTGCCAGCAGCAAAGCCTTTTATTCCGGGACAGACTACAATGAGCAGTTCTTC	CASSKAFYSGTDYNEQFF
TRBV5-1	.	TRBD2	TRBJ2-3	TGCGCCAGCAGCTTTGGTAGCGGGAGCACAGATACGCAGTATTTT	CASSFGSGSTDTQYF
TRBV18	.	.	TRBJ1-3	TGTGCCAGCTCACTCGACAGATCCTCTGGAAACACCATATATTTT	CASSLDRSSGNTIYF
TRBV5-4	.	.	TRBJ1-2	TGTGCCAGCAAGGGGGGGTATGGCTACACCTTC	CASKGGYGYTF
TRBV5-1	.	TRBD2	TRBJ2-1	TGCGCCAGCAGCTTGCCCTCAGCGGGAGGGCCGATTTACAATGAGCAGTTCTTC	CASSLPSAGGPIYNEQFF
TRBV19	.	TRBD1	TRBJ1-2	TGTGCCAGTAGTAGAACAGGGGGCACTAGCTATGGCTACACCTTC	CASSRTGGTSYGYTF
TRBV28	.	TRBD1	TRBJ1-1	TGTGCCAGCAGCTCCGGACAGGAGAACACTGAAGCTTTCTTT	CASSSGQENTEAFF
TRBV18	few	.	TRBJ2-7	TGTGCCAGCTCACCACCTAGCGGATACGAGCAGTACTTC	CASSPPSGYEQYF
TRBV11-2	once	.	TRBJ1-1	TGTGCCAGCAGCGATAGTGCGGTTACTGAAGCTTTCTTT	CASSDSAVTEAFF
TRBV5-1	.	.	TRBJ2-7	TGCGCCAGCAGCGCTCTAATAGCGGACTCCTACGAGCAGTACTTC	CASSALIADSYEQYF
TRBV9	.	TRBD1	TRBJ2-7	TGTGCCAGCAGCGTAGGTTTTGGGCAGGGGGCCTACGAGCAGTACTTC	CASSVGFGQGAYEQYF
TRBV5-4	.	TRBD2	TRBJ2-1	TGTGCCAGCAGCTTGGATAGCGGGAGTGTTGAGCAGTTCTTC	CASSLDSGSVEQFF
TRBV4-2	.	TRBD1	TRBJ2-7	TGTGCCAGCAGCCCTCGACAGGGGGCGACCTACGAGCAGTACTTC	CASSPRQGATYEQYF
TRBV4-1	.	.	TRBJ2-7	TGCGCCAGCAGCCAAGAGTCACAGATTCAATACGAGCAGTACTTC	CASSQESQIQYEQYF
TRBV5-1	.	TRBD1	TRBJ1-1	TGCGCCACTTCGGCCCAGACAGGGAGCACTGAAGCTTTCTTT	CATSAQTGSTEAFF
TRBV7-9	once	.	TRBJ2-1	TGTGCCAGCAGCTCGGAGAGGGCTCGTGGCAATGAGCAGTTCTTC	CASSSERARGNEQFF
TRBV7-2	.	.	TRBJ2-7	TGTGCCAGCAGCTTAGCGGGAGTGGTGTTAGGATACGAGCAGTACTTC	CASSLAGVVLGYEQYF
TRBV14	.	.	TRBJ1-6	TGTGCCAGCAGCCCCTACCGGGTTGGTAATTCACCCCTCCACTTT	CASSPYRVGNSPLHF
TRBV28	once	.	TRBJ2-1	TGTGCCAGCAGTTTAGCTAGTCGGTACAATGAGCAGTTCTTC	CASSLASRYNEQFF
TRBV5-1	.	TRBD2	TRBJ2-1	TGCGCCAGCAGCTTGTCGCCGGGAACTAGCGGGAGGGAAGAGCAGTTCTTC	CASSLSPGTSGREEQFF
TRBV19	.	TRBD1	TRBJ2-6	TGTGCCAGTAGTATGGGACAGGGAGCTGGGGCCAACGTCCTGACTTTC	CASSMGQGAGANVLTF
TRBV29-1	.	TRBD1	TRBJ2-7	TGCAGCGTTGTTCACCCAGGACAGGGGGCCTACGAGCAGTACTTC	CSVVHPGQGAYEQYF
TRBV11-1	.	.	TRBJ2-1	TGTGCCAGCAGCCCGAGGGCCAACTACAATGAGCAGTTCTTC	CASSPRANYNEQFF
TRBV5-1	few	TRBD2	TRBJ2-2	TGCGCCAGCAGAGGGACTAGCGGAACGAACACCGGGGAGCTGTTTTTT	CASRGTSGTNTGELFF
TRBV7-9	few	TRBD2	TRBJ2-2	TGTGCCAGCAGCCGACTAGCGGGTACCGGGGAGCTGTTTTTT	CASSRLAGTGELFF
TRBV13	.	TRBD1	TRBJ2-7	TGTGCCAGCAGTGGGACAGGGGGAAGCGGGAGATCCTACGAGCAGTACTTC	CASSGTGGSGRSYEQYF
TRBV12-3/TRBV12-4	.	.	TRBJ1-2	TGTGCCAGCAGTTTGGAGGGAAACTATGGCTACACCTTC	CASSLEGNYGYTF
TRBV5-1	.	.	TRBJ2-2	TGCGCCAGCACCCCCGACAGTCACAGGACGAACACCGGGGAGCTGTTTTTT	CASTPDSHRTNTGELFF
TRBV2	.	TRBD1	TRBJ2-1	TGTGCCAGCAGGGAGACAGGGGCCTACAATGAGCAGTTCTTC	CASRETGAYNEQFF
TRBV5-1	once	TRBD2	TRBJ2-3	TGCGCCAGCAGCTTGATAGGCGGGAGAACAGATACGCAGTATTTT	CASSLIGGRTDTQYF
TRBV28	few	.	TRBJ2-3	TGTGCCAGCAGTTCAGAACACAGTCCCGGCACAGATACGCAGTATTTT	CASSSEHSPGTDTQYF
TRBV14	.	TRBD1	TRBJ2-5	TGTGCCAGCAGCCGAAGGGACAGTCTGGCGCAAGAGACCCAGTACTTC	CASSRRDSLAQETQYF
TRBV2	.	TRBD2	TRBJ2-7	TGTGCCAGCAGTGAAATCGCTAGCGGGAGGTACGAGCAGTACTTC	CASSEIASGRYEQYF
TRBV3-1/TRBV3-2	.	TRBD1	TRBJ1-4	TGTGCCAGCAGCCAAGACCCCCCGCGTCGGACAGGGGGAGAAAAACTGTTTTTT	CASSQDPPRRTGGEKLFF
TRBV19	.	TRBD1	TRBJ2-7	TGTGCCAGTAGTGTACAGGGGTACGAGCAGTACTTC	CASSVQGYEQYF
TRBV14	.	.	TRBJ1-2	TGTGCCAGCAGCCCGGGGACACTCCGTTTAATCGGCTACACCTTC	CASSPGTLRLIGYTF
TRBV28	.	.	TRBJ1-2	TGTGCCAGCAGACGTGGACAGTCCTATGGCTACACCTTC	CASRRGQSYGYTF
TRBV10-3	.	TRBD1	TRBJ1-6	TGTGCCATCAGTGAGAGGACAGGGGGCGGTCTTTCACCCCTCCACTTT	CAISERTGGGLSPLHF
TRBV7-9	.	TRBD2	TRBJ2-1	TGTGCCAGCAGCGCAAAGGCGGGAGTCAATGAGCAGTTCTTC	CASSAKAGVNEQFF
TRBV6-6	.	.	TRBJ1-1	TGTGCCAGCAGTTATCCCTTGACTGAAGCTTTCTTT	CASSYPLTEAFF
TRBV14	.	TRBD1	TRBJ2-3	TGTGCCAGCAGCATGCAGACAGGGAGCACAGATACGCAGTATTTT	CASSMQTGSTDTQYF
TRBV9	.	.	TRBJ2-7	TGTGCCAGCAGCGTAGAAGGGGGTCCCGAAATCTACGAGCAGTACTTC	CASSVEGGPEIYEQYF
TRBV4-1	.	TRBD2	TRBJ2-4	TGCGCCAGCAGCTTTACTAAAGGGACTAGCGGGAGTATTCGAAACATTCAGTACTTC	CASSFTKGTSGSIRNIQYF
TRBV5-1	.	TRBD2	TRBJ2-3	TGCGCCAGCAGCTCCGGGACTAGCGGGACCACAGATACGCAGTATTTT	CASSSGTSGTTDTQYF
TRBV7-6	.	.	TRBJ2-5	TGTGCCAGCAGCTTAGTCCTTCAAGAGACCCAGTACTTC	CASSLVLQETQYF
TRBV27	.	TRBD2	TRBJ2-7	TGTGCCAGCAGTTTCGGACTAGTCCCGAGCTACGAGCAGTACTTC	CASSFGLVPSYEQYF
TRBV29-1	.	TRBD1	TRBJ1-2	TGCAGCACTGGGGACAGGCGGGCTTATGGCTACACCTTC	CSTGDRRAYGYTF
TRBV28	.	.	TRBJ1-2	TGTGCCAGCAGTACTACAGACGGGGTCGGCTACACCTTC	CASSTTDGVGYTF
TRBV27	.	.	TRBJ1-4	TGTGCCAGCAGTTTATCTCCGGGACAAGGGTATGAAAAACTGTTTTTT	CASSLSPGQGYEKLFF
TRBV25-1	.	.	TRBJ1-2	TGTGCCAGCAGGATGATTCGAGATTCCCACTATGGCTACACCTTC	CASRMIRDSHYGYTF
TRBV12-5	.	.	TRBJ2-1	TGTGCTAGTGGTTTGGGGGGACTCGATGAGCAGTTCTTC	CASGLGGLDEQFF
TRBV13	.	TRBD1	TRBJ2-5	TGTGCCAGCAGCTCTTACGGGACAGAACGTAGGACCCAGTACTTC	CASSSYGTERRTQYF
TRBV2	.	.	TRBJ2-7	TGTGCCAGCAGTGAACGGCAGGGGAATTACGAGCAGTACTTC	CASSERQGNYEQYF
TRBV6-5	.	.	TRBJ2-1	TGTGCCAGCCGAATCGGGAATGAGCAGTTCTTC	CASRIGNEQFF
TRBV3-1/TRBV3-2	few	.	TRBJ1-5	TGTGCCAGCAGCCAACAGACCTCGGGGGGCAATCAGCCCCAGCATTTT	CASSQQTSGGNQPQHF
TRBV5-6	.	.	TRBJ2-5	TGTGCCAGCAGCTTGGCCAATCAGGGGCGCGGGGGAGAGACCCAGTACTTC	CASSLANQGRGGETQYF
TRBV5-1	.	.	TRBJ2-4	TGCGCCAGCAGCCCGACCGGACAGAAAAACATTCAGTACTTC	CASSPTGQKNIQYF